The rows below give T cell receptor beta chains drawn from one sample of a study of beta chain features in type 1 diabetes. Profiling relied on immunoSEQ multiplex PCR, and the TCRdb table lists in-frame clones only, not all of them. The table records roughly 340,000 clones, about 14% of them present only once. Input material: naive CD4+ T cells from blood. The receptors here all came from a woman younger than 35 with type 1 diabetes. The CDR3 runs from the conserved cysteine through the conserved F or W. Each record gives: D gene, clone size, J gene, CDR3 length, V gene, CDR3 DNA, CDR3 protein. D genes are given only for firm matches. Not all rows give a size; the values are once, few, many and, for expanded clones, a class.

D gene: NA
clone size: NA
J gene: TRBJ1-5
CDR3 length: 14
V gene: TRBV18
CDR3 DNA: TGTGCCAGCTCACCACCGGGCAGCAATCAGCCCCAGCATTTT
CDR3 protein: CASSPPGSNQPQHF

D gene: NA
clone size: few
J gene: TRBJ1-4
CDR3 length: 14
V gene: TRBV18
CDR3 DNA: TGTGCCAGCTCACCTCAGGGGTCACCCGAAAAACTGTTTTTT
CDR3 protein: CASSPQGSPEKLFF

D gene: NA
clone size: few
J gene: TRBJ1-1
CDR3 length: 14
V gene: TRBV10-3
CDR3 DNA: TGTGCCATCAGTGGGCTCAATAAGAACACTGAAGCTTTCTTT
CDR3 protein: CAISGLNKNTEAFF

D gene: NA
clone size: NA
J gene: TRBJ2-2
CDR3 length: 16
V gene: TRBV2
CDR3 DNA: TGTGCCAGCAGTGTTCCGGGACTGACGAACACCGGGGAGCTGTTTTTT
CDR3 protein: CASSVPGLTNTGELFF

D gene: TRBD1
clone size: few
J gene: TRBJ2-7
CDR3 length: 16
V gene: TRBV27
CDR3 DNA: TGTGCCAGCAGTTTATCTGCGGACAGGGGACGCTACGAGCAGTACTTC
CDR3 protein: CASSLSADRGRYEQYF

D gene: TRBD1
clone size: NA
J gene: TRBJ2-1
CDR3 length: 20
V gene: TRBV23-1
CDR3 DNA: TGCGCCAGCAGTCAATCCTGGGGTTTTCATGGGCGAGACAGGGACAATGAGCAGTTCTTC
CDR3 protein: CASSQSWGFHGRDRDNEQFF

D gene: NA
clone size: few
J gene: TRBJ1-2
CDR3 length: 11
V gene: TRBV30
CDR3 DNA: TGTGCCTGGAGTGTGGCCTATGGCTACACCTTC
CDR3 protein: CAWSVAYGYTF

D gene: NA
clone size: few
J gene: TRBJ2-2
CDR3 length: 16
V gene: TRBV9
CDR3 DNA: TGTGCCAGCAGCGTAGAGAAGAGGCCGAACACCGGGGAGCTGTTTTTT
CDR3 protein: CASSVEKRPNTGELFF

D gene: TRBD1
clone size: NA
J gene: TRBJ1-2
CDR3 length: 12
V gene: TRBV6-6
CDR3 DNA: TGTGCCACCTCGGGACAGTTCTATGGCTACACCTTC
CDR3 protein: CATSGQFYGYTF

D gene: TRBD1
clone size: few
J gene: TRBJ1-2
CDR3 length: 15
V gene: TRBV6-5
CDR3 DNA: TGTGCCAGCAGCCCCGGACAGGGGGCCGCCTATGGCTACACCTTC
CDR3 protein: CASSPGQGAAYGYTF

D gene: TRBD2
clone size: NA
J gene: TRBJ2-7
CDR3 length: 15
V gene: TRBV5-1
CDR3 DNA: TGCGCCAGCAGCGTCCTAGCGGGAGGTTCCTACGAGCAGTACTTC
CDR3 protein: CASSVLAGGSYEQYF

D gene: NA
clone size: few
J gene: TRBJ2-3
CDR3 length: 15
V gene: TRBV4-3
CDR3 DNA: TGCGCCAGCAGTCGGGGCGGGATCAGCACAGATACGCAGTATTTT
CDR3 protein: CASSRGGISTDTQYF

D gene: TRBD1
clone size: few
J gene: TRBJ1-1
CDR3 length: 19
V gene: TRBV14
CDR3 DNA: TGTGCCAGCAGCCCCTTGGGAACCCGGGACAGTATCTTGAACACTGAAGCTTTCTTT
CDR3 protein: CASSPLGTRDSILNTEAFF

D gene: TRBD1
clone size: NA
J gene: TRBJ1-2
CDR3 length: 16
V gene: TRBV5-1
CDR3 DNA: TGCGCCAGCAGCGTACACTCGCCGGGACAGGGCTATGGCTACACCTTC
CDR3 protein: CASSVHSPGQGYGYTF

D gene: NA
clone size: NA
J gene: TRBJ1-2
CDR3 length: 14
V gene: TRBV27
CDR3 DNA: TGTGCCAACCTCAAAGTGACTTATAACTATGGCTACACCTTC
CDR3 protein: CANLKVTYNYGYTF

D gene: TRBD1
clone size: few
J gene: TRBJ2-7
CDR3 length: 15
V gene: TRBV5-1
CDR3 DNA: TGCGCCAGCAGCGCAACAGGGGGATCTCCTACGAGGCAGTACTTC
CDR3 protein: CASSATGGSPTRQYF

D gene: TRBD2
clone size: NA
J gene: TRBJ2-3
CDR3 length: 16
V gene: TRBV7-9
CDR3 DNA: TGTGCCAGCAGCTTAGCCCGAGGCGGGAGGGCAGATACGCAGTATTTT
CDR3 protein: CASSLARGGRADTQYF

D gene: NA
clone size: few
J gene: TRBJ2-5
CDR3 length: 11
V gene: TRBV11-3
CDR3 DNA: TGTGCCAGCAGCTTTAGCCGCCGCCTGTACTTC
CDR3 protein: CASSFSRRLYF

D gene: TRBD2
clone size: few
J gene: TRBJ2-1
CDR3 length: 18
V gene: TRBV12-5
CDR3 DNA: TGTGCTAGTGGTTCCCGAGCTGGGACTAGCGGGAGAGGCAATGAGCAGTTCTTC
CDR3 protein: CASGSRAGTSGRGNEQFF

D gene: NA
clone size: few
J gene: TRBJ1-5
CDR3 length: 15
V gene: TRBV19
CDR3 DNA: TGTGCCAGTAGTGGGGGCATGGGTGTCAATCAGCCCCAGCATTTT
CDR3 protein: CASSGGMGVNQPQHF

D gene: TRBD2
clone size: NA
J gene: TRBJ2-5
CDR3 length: 17
V gene: TRBV15
CDR3 DNA: TGTGCCACCAGCAGAGAACATAGACTAGCGGGACATGAGACCCAGTACTTC
CDR3 protein: CATSREHRLAGHETQYF

D gene: TRBD1
clone size: NA
J gene: TRBJ2-6
CDR3 length: 20
V gene: TRBV18
CDR3 DNA: TGTGCCAGCTCACCATATGGGACAGGGGGCGCATCGGCTGGGGCCAACGTCCTGACTTTC
CDR3 protein: CASSPYGTGGASAGANVLTF

D gene: NA
clone size: few
J gene: TRBJ1-1
CDR3 length: 12
V gene: TRBV5-1
CDR3 DNA: TGCGCCAGCAGCTCGGGGGACACTGAAGCTTTCTTT
CDR3 protein: CASSSGDTEAFF

D gene: NA
clone size: few
J gene: TRBJ1-4
CDR3 length: 11
V gene: TRBV14
CDR3 DNA: TGTGCCAGCAGCCAGCGGGAAAAACTGTTTTTT
CDR3 protein: CASSQREKLFF

D gene: NA
clone size: NA
J gene: TRBJ2-1
CDR3 length: 15
V gene: TRBV6-5
CDR3 DNA: TGTGCCAGCAGAGCCCAGGGCCTCTCCTACAATGAGCAGTTCTTC
CDR3 protein: CASRAQGLSYNEQFF

D gene: NA
clone size: NA
J gene: TRBJ2-1
CDR3 length: 19
V gene: TRBV15
CDR3 DNA: TGTGCCACCAGCAGACCCGGGGGACGCTGGAGGGTAGGGTACAATGAGCAGTTCTTC
CDR3 protein: CATSRPGGRWRVGYNEQFF

D gene: NA
clone size: NA
J gene: TRBJ2-1
CDR3 length: 11
V gene: TRBV20-1
CDR3 DNA: TGCAGTGTTACGGGATCAGGCGAGCAGTTCTTC
CDR3 protein: CSVTGSGEQFF

D gene: TRBD1
clone size: NA
J gene: TRBJ2-5
CDR3 length: 15
V gene: TRBV25-1
CDR3 DNA: TGTGCCAGCAGTGACCCTAGGACAGGCCGAGAGACCCAGTACTTC
CDR3 protein: CASSDPRTGRETQYF

D gene: TRBD1
clone size: few
J gene: TRBJ2-7
CDR3 length: 11
V gene: TRBV28
CDR3 DNA: TGTGCCAGCAGACAACAGGGGAGGCAGTACTTC
CDR3 protein: CASRQQGRQYF

D gene: NA
clone size: NA
J gene: TRBJ2-1
CDR3 length: 11
V gene: TRBV30
CDR3 DNA: NA
CDR3 protein: CAWSVGTGSVF

D gene: TRBD2
clone size: NA
J gene: TRBJ2-7
CDR3 length: 13
V gene: TRBV7-2
CDR3 DNA: TGTGCCAGCAGCGGGAGGGCAGGCGACGAGCAGTACTTC
CDR3 protein: CASSGRAGDEQYF

D gene: TRBD2
clone size: NA
J gene: TRBJ2-7
CDR3 length: 15
V gene: TRBV5-4
CDR3 DNA: TGTGCCAGCAGCTTGGCAAGCGGGAGGGCCTACGAGCAGTACTTC
CDR3 protein: CASSLASGRAYEQYF

D gene: TRBD2
clone size: few
J gene: TRBJ2-5
CDR3 length: 17
V gene: TRBV5-1
CDR3 DNA: TGCGCCAGCAGCTTTGGGACTAGCGGGAGGGCCTCAGAGACCCAGTACTTC
CDR3 protein: CASSFGTSGRASETQYF

D gene: NA
clone size: few
J gene: TRBJ2-1
CDR3 length: 13
V gene: TRBV11-2
CDR3 DNA: TGTGCCAGCAGCATCCCACCAGGGTCTGAGCAGTTCTTC
CDR3 protein: CASSIPPGSEQFF

D gene: TRBD2
clone size: few
J gene: TRBJ2-1
CDR3 length: 19
V gene: TRBV7-2
CDR3 DNA: TGTGCCAGCAGCCTAGCCCCGGGGGGACTAGGTGCCGACTACAATGAGCAGTTCTTC
CDR3 protein: CASSLAPGGLGADYNEQFF